This TCR beta chain was observed in a study of Ad26.COV2.S vaccination and SARS-CoV-2 variants. About the research overall: In the study, Ad26.COV2.S was injected intramuscularly once, or twice 56 days apart.

The V gene's germline CDR1 is MNHNY and CDR2 SVGAGI (reference sequence). The V and J ends lost 7 bases and 4 bases, in that order; junction bases with no gene match: 7. The CDR3 spans 15 residues. The protocol was immunoSEQ multiplex PCR, while the TCRdb copy is restricted to in-frame clones and leaves out a portion. Among roughly 680,000 clones, more than 70% were seen once, and the ten largest hold about 1.5%. Regarding treatment: around 19 received Ad26.COV2.S at low or high dose, single or two shots; about 5 received placebo; per-sample allocation not given. Repertoires come from day 63 after the first vaccine or placebo injection.

The receptor was isolated from a person between 18 and 60 years old who received the Ad26.COV2.S COVID-19 vaccine or a placebo. The genes are TRBV6-6 and TRBJ2-5; 12 bases align to TRBD2. This specimen was peripheral blood, taken in a trial of Ad26.COV2.S vaccine versus placebo. The CDR3 sequence: CASTLSTSGRETQYF. Written as DNA, the CDR3 is TGTGCCAGCACCTTATCGACTAGCGGGAGAGAGACCCAGTACTTC.